This TCR beta chain was captured in a study of T cells in Graves' hyperthyroidism and ophthalmopathy. From RNA transcripts, TCR beta CDR3 regions were amplified. The TCR CDR3 first-round RT-PCR relied on the HTBI primer set. TCRdb used MiXCR to reprocess the multiplex PCR reads, holding one entry per CDR3 protein. The sample includes roughly 330,000 distinct CDR3 sequences, roughly 15% of them seen just once. This clonotype came up many times. Germline CDR1 reads SNHLY; CDR2 reads FYNNEI. The CDR3 runs to 12 residues. V was shortened by 4 bases and J by 8 bases, with 11 bases between the two germline ends.

The clonotype originates from a man aged 25 to 40 with Graves' hyperthyroidism. This chain connects TRBV2 to TRBJ1-2, with no clear D. The source material was blood. CDR3 in amino acids: CASSGSPAGYTF. The CDR3 bases are TGTGCCAGCAGTGGGTCCCCGGCGGGCTACACCTTC.